A selection of T cell receptor beta chains follows, all from one sample in a study of molecular identifiers for immune sequencing clone quantification. TCRdb fed the PCR reads into MiXCR, producing one record per CDR3 protein. Counted here are around 43,000 distinct CDR3 sequences, 15% to 20% occurring once; the ten biggest clones make up approximately 1.2%. Sequenced material: naive CD8+ T cells from blood, with Jurkat cell RNA spiked in. The source of these receptors is a human donor in good health. Some libraries in this study had Jurkat cell RNA spiked in. Both conserved end residues are part of each CDR3. A D gene is named only where the DNA matches it firmly. Clone size is stated in some rows and not others, as once, few, many or a class when expanded.

j_call,clone_size,cdr3_length,d_call,v_call,cdr3_aa,cdr3_nt
TRBJ1-1,many,16,.,TRBV3-1,CASSHLRRDGNTEAFF,TGTGCCAGCAGCCACCTAAGACGGGACGGCAACACTGAAGCTTTCTTT
TRBJ1-1,many,13,.,TRBV5-4,CASSLEGRTEAFF,TGTGCCAGCAGCTTGGAGGGGAGGACTGAAGCTTTCTTT
TRBJ2-3,many,17,.,TRBV7-6,CASSPGVWQGNTDTQYF,TGTGCCAGCAGCCCCGGGGTTTGGCAGGGAAACACAGATACGCAGTATTTT
TRBJ2-7,.,14,.,TRBV29-1,CSVEEVSGGYEQYF,TGCAGCGTTGAAGAAGTGTCCGGGGGCTACGAGCAGTACTTC
TRBJ2-7,many,15,.,TRBV14,CASSPPWDLVYEQYF,TGTGCCAGCAGCCCCCCCTGGGACTTGGTCTACGAGCAGTACTTC
TRBJ2-5,.,16,TRBD2,TRBV20-1,CSARDRTSGGQETRYF,TGCAGTGCTAGAGATCGGACTAGCGGGGGTCAGGAGACCCGGTACTTC
TRBJ2-3,.,17,TRBD2,TRBV20-1,CSAPEGLAGGGTDTQYF,TGCAGTGCTCCCGAGGGACTAGCGGGGGGAGGGACAGATACGCAGTATTTT
TRBJ1-2,many,16,.,TRBV6-5,CASNPVYGGSSYGYTF,TGTGCCAGCAACCCGGTTTACGGGGGCAGCAGCTATGGCTACACCTTC
TRBJ2-4,.,17,.,TRBV12-2,CASRLAQWVLAKNIQYF,TGTGCAAGTCGCTTAGCGCAATGGGTACTAGCCAAAAACATTCAGTACTTC
TRBJ2-3,many,16,TRBD2,TRBV19,CASSIWSSGITDTQYF,TGTGCCAGTAGTATCTGGTCTAGCGGGATCACAGATACGCAGTATTTT
TRBJ2-3,many,15,TRBD1,TRBV20-1,CSAYPDRGPGDTQYF,TGCAGTGCTTACCCGGACAGGGGGCCGGGAGATACGCAGTATTTT
TRBJ2-7,many,17,.,TRBV6-2/TRBV6-3,CASSYSSQTRVENEQYF,TGTGCCAGCAGTTACTCTTCCCAAACCCGGGTTGAGAACGAGCAGTACTTC
TRBJ2-3,medium-sized,17,.,TRBV29-1,CSVLSARIQTSTDTQYF,TGCAGCGTTCTAAGCGCTCGCATCCAAACTAGCACAGATACGCAGTATTTT
TRBJ2-3,many,11,.,TRBV12-3/TRBV12-4,CATRYTDTQYF,TGTGCCACCCGGTACACAGATACGCAGTATTTT
TRBJ2-5,many,15,TRBD2,TRBV15,CATSRDLVAGETQYF,TGTGCCACCAGCAGAGATTTGGTAGCGGGTGAGACCCAGTACTTC
TRBJ2-2,many,11,.,TRBV29-1,CSVVRSGELFF,TGCAGCGTTGTTAGGTCCGGGGAGCTGTTTTTT
TRBJ2-7,many,13,.,TRBV11-3,CASSSSGAVEQYF,TGTGCCAGCAGCTCGTCAGGGGCGGTCGAGCAGTACTTC